This T cell receptor (beta chain) was sequenced in a study of response to subunit inactivated influenza vaccine. Whole-study results and caveats: The authors offered the suggestion that each seasonal influenza vaccination recruits few new T cells.

Each CDR3 protein is one row after TCRdb ran MiXCR on the RT-PCR reads. The sample lists hundreds of thousands of distinct CDR3 sequences, 13% to 15% seen once, with roughly 7.2% in the top ten. Germline V gene lookup returns CDR1 MNHEY and CDR2 SMNVEV (reference sequence). The CDR3 has 14 amino acids. After removal of 8 bases from V and 4 bases from J, the junction contained 9 bases not matched to a gene. This clonotype has ten or more counts. The antigen remains undetermined. The sequences come from PBMCs from blood, collected 14 days before vaccination. The sequence came from a middle-aged man who received an inactivated influenza vaccine. V gene TRBV27 combines with J gene TRBJ2-5; 8 positions match TRBD2. The CDR3 region has the DNA TGTGCCAGCGGGGCCGGGACTAGAGCAGAGACCCAGTACTTC. Its translation: CASGAGTRAETQYF.